This T cell receptor beta chain was profiled in a study of blood T cell repertoires in COVID-19. For the study at large: Researchers got acute and convalescent COVID-19 samples from the United States, Italy and Spain.

Germline CDR1 and CDR2: MGHRA and YSYEKL. Trimming stripped 5 bases from V and 6 bases from J, with 20 bases between. CDR3 length: 16 residues. TCRdb keeps only in-frame clones here, not all; method: immunoSEQ multiplex PCR. The sample lists some 36,000 clones, 90% seen once, with roughly 42% in the top ten. The V gene is TRBV4-1, the J gene TRBJ2-1; weak D call: TRBD2 (7 bases). The sample consisted of peripheral blood. This sequence originates from a man aged 60-69 years with active or convalescent COVID-19. The DNA of the CDR3 is TGCGCCAGCAGCAACCCTCAGAGGGGGGGTCGCAATGAGCAGTTCTTC. Amino acid sequence: CASSNPQRGGRNEQFF.